Given below is one TCR beta chain in context. Original analysis: From reference gene primer amplification, estimates of nucleated cell counts were derived. Profiled with immunoSEQ multiplex PCR; TCRdb holds only in-frame clones, not every one. V and J calls and clone size are copied from that table; D and trimming were computed from the DNA. The table lists roughly 85,000 clones, 60% to 85% of them singletons, with about 10% in the top ten. This sample was included in a study of blood T cell repertoires in COVID-19. The V gene lost 8 bases and the J gene lost 0 bases, with 15 bases spanning the gap. The CDR3 consists of 15 residues. CDR1 is SEHNR and CDR2 is FQNEAQ in the germline V gene (reference sequence).

The receptor was derived from a human donor in a cohort sampled during active COVID-19. Material for sequencing was peripheral blood. V and J are TRBV7-9 and TRBJ2-3; D tentatively reads TRBD1 or TRBD2 (7 bases each). CDR3 bases: TGTGCCAGCGCCAGGGGGGGAGCAAGCACAGATACGCAGTATTTT. It translates to CASARGGASTDTQYF.